The 2 T cell receptor beta chains listed next were all sequenced from one sample in a study of early T cells in non-severe SARS-CoV-2 infection (dated by TCRdb to the early 2020s). The method was 5' RACE. Sequencing was carried out with a NextSeq 500. TCRdb applied fastp at Q25 and MiXCR to the public reads, then kept only in-frame beta chains. For every CDR3 protein sequence, its rows merge into one entry that carries the most common genes and DNA. The sample table shows 95,000 to 100,000 distinct CDR3 sequences, and roughly 11% are seen once. Approximately 5.4% of the sample is taken by the ten largest. Sample: whole blood. Receptors originate from an adult who was a healthcare worker with PCR-confirmed SARS-CoV-2 infection or an uninfected control (not recorded which).

This clonotype was counted a single time. The V gene is TRBV11-2, the J gene TRBJ1-2; D might be TRBD1 (5 bases). The CDR3 sequence is 15 residues long. Between the trimmed V and J ends, which lost 2 bases and 5 bases, there was a span of 15 bases. Germline lookup yields CDR1 SGHAT and CDR2 FQNNGV. The CDR3 DNA sequence: TGTGCCAGCAGCTTACTCTGGGACCCTAGTTATGGCTACACCTTC. This encodes CASSLLWDPSYGYTF.

The CDR3 nucleotides are TGTGCCAGCAGCCTGACAGGGGGTAACTATGGCTACACCTTC. It encodes CASSLTGGNYGYTF. The rearrangement joins TRBV7-8 to TRBJ1-2; 9 bases agree with TRBD1. Germline CDR1 is SGHVS and CDR2 is FQNEAQ. The CDR3 length is 14 residues. V lost 5 bases and J lost 1; bases outside the gene matches: 2.